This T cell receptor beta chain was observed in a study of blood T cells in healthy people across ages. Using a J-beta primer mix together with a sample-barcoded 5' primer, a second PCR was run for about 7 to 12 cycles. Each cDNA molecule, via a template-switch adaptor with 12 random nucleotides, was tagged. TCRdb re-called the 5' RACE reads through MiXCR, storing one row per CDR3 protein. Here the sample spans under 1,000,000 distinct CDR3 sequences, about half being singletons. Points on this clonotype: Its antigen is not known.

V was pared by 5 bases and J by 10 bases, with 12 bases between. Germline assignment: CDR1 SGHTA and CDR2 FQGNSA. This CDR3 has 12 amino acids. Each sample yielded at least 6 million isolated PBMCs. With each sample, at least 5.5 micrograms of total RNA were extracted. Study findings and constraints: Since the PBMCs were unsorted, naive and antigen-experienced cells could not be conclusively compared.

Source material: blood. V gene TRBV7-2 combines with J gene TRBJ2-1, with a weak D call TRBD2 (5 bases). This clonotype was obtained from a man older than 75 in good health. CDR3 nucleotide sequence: TGTGCCAGCAGCCTTCTAGCTTCCGAGCAGTTCTTC. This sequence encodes CASSLLASEQFF.